The sequence of this T cell receptor gamma chain was determined in a study of γδ T cells in repeated Plasmodium falciparum infection. Sample share makes this clone medium-sized. Its matching antigen is unknown. The CDR3 loop spans 14 amino acids. Germline lookup yields CDR1 VINAFY and CDR2 YDVSNSKD. Germline trimming cut 0 bases from V and 3 bases from J; bases unmatched to any gene: 5. Findings of the study overall: Malian donors came from one small rural village, predominantly one ethnic group.

Gammadelta T cells were flow-sorted from PBMC into Vgamma9/Vdelta2+ and Vdelta2-negative populations for bulk analysis. Each sorted gammadelta sample had TRG and TRD chains sequenced. TCRdb re-called the multiplex PCR reads through CATT. The sample holds around 25,000 gamma-chain clones, less than 3.5% seen once. The clonotype originates from a pool of human donors (malaria-infected and uninfected, not separated). Sequencing was done on a sample of gamma-delta T cells from blood. The chain joins TRGV5 to TRGJ1 or TRGJ2. CDR3 bases: TGTGCCACCTGGGACAGGCTGAGTTATTATAAGAAACTCTTT. This sequence encodes CATWDRLSYYKKLF.